The source of this TCR beta chain is a study of cytomegalovirus exposure and HLA in healthy donors (TCRdb year 2017). General notes on the study: An earlier analysis of approximately 640 of the donors reported about 290 Gb of sequence data and around 120 million unique TCR beta sequences from about 200 million T cells. Rather than drawing on any new phenotypic data, the later analysis identified candidate immune exposures from TCR beta sequences and the way those sequences occurred across donors. On average, over 200,000 unique TCR beta nucleotide sequences were sequenced per donor among 398 genotyped donors of the cohort, with roughly 18% of those sequences being non-productive. An earlier analysis of 500 to 650 of the donors applied high-throughput TCR beta sequencing to assess whether each TCR beta V gene segment acted as functional or pseudogenic. The number of donors typed differed by locus, with about 620-630 for A, B, C, DRB1 and DQB1, around 520 for DQA1, approximately 570 for DPA1, and some 470 for DPB1. High-throughput TCR immunosequencing, statistical association of individual TCRs with disease status, and machine learning were combined to predict cytomegalovirus infection status. In a later genetic analysis, genome-wide SNP genotypes for about three fifths of the 666 donors were used, and that subset was treated as a discovery cohort. About five DR-DQ haplotypes were handled as single units for association and clustering because linkage in the cohort was strong. Every discovery cohort repertoire had been produced on one sequencing platform. Around 320 gigabases of sequencing data and roughly 90 million unique TCR sequences were included in an early release covering around 600 HLA-typed donors. The study profiled the T cell repertoires of fewer than 850 subjects by immunosequencing and related them to cytomegalovirus serostatus. Besides the first cohort of roughly 640 subjects, a separate validation cohort made up of over 95 different subjects was used. The study aimed to test whether cataloging public T cell receptors could reveal signatures of past pathogen exposure. Alongside the repertoire data, information on donor age, sex, ethnicity and CMV serostatus was compiled. HLA typing included class I and class II loci at four-digit resolution. A later analysis re-examined previously published TCR beta repertoires from about 700 donors and added high-resolution HLA genotyping to investigate patterns of TCR occurrence. The genetic ancestry cluster associated with self-reported Caucasian donors included roughly 84% of the 398 genotyped donors.

Comment on this clone: It has no known antigen specificity. The sample holds no much larger clone one base away, and base qualities are not on file.

Including the terminal cysteine and phenylalanine, the CDR3 comprises 17 residues. The read is trimmed to its CDR3 DNA, 51 bases read in frame from base 1. Trimming leaves V shorter by 5 bases and J shorter by 2 bases, with the junction holding 9 bases beyond the gene matches. Reading the germline V gene gives CDR1 MDHEN and CDR2 SYDVKM. Library preparation was by the immunoSEQ multiplex PCR assay. The multiplex PCR relied on a mix of 60 forward primers for TCR Vbeta segments and 13 reverse primers for TCR Jbeta segments. Amplification of the CDR3 region of rearranged TCR beta genes was performed with a multiplex PCR assay on genomic DNA. Amplified TCR beta libraries were sequenced as 87-base-pair reads on the Illumina HiSeq System. The source study handled its data this way. A later analysis tallied 75 million to 95 million unique TCR beta chains across the 610 or so repertoires, and approximately 11 million of those chains were shared by two or more donors. A nearest-neighbor algorithm error-corrected the raw reads and collapsed the reads into unique sequences, merging closely related sequences to remove PCR and sequencing errors. V, D and J gene segments were assigned by aligning CDR3 sequences to IMGT reference sequences. For a sequence to be retained, a match of at least six nucleotides was required to both a V gene segment and a J gene segment. Rearrangements were classified as productive when the CDR3 lacked stop codons and remained in frame with V and J, and all other rearrangements were classified as non-productive. CDR3 was defined according to IMGT convention as the region running from the second conserved V-encoded cysteine to the conserved J-encoded phenylalanine. The earlier analysis of about 590 of the donors excluded sequences that lacked an unambiguous match to a single V gene segment. In an earlier analysis of almost 600 of the donors, a V segment was called functional when productive rearrangements were above 56.7%, and segregating when the standard deviation between donors exceeded 5%. To diagnose cytomegalovirus status from the catalog of TCR beta chain sequences, a statistical classification framework was built. In a later analysis, V and J genes were assigned by comparing TCR nucleotide sequences against IMGT/GENE-DB human TR gene sequences. Using the TCRdist pipeline, a later analysis assigned CDR3 sequences along with most-parsimonious VDJ recombination scenarios. In a later analysis, each TCR beta chain was defined by its CDR3 amino acid sequence together with its V-gene family, and reads without a unique V-gene family were excluded. As a way to deal with suspected cross-contamination and a sequencing artifact, a later analysis dropped under 600 nucleotide sequences that were highly shared and had low generation probability. In a later analysis, a clonal expansion index was calculated for each public chain from normalized within-repertoire ranks of inferred template counts. In a later analysis, generation probabilities were computed using a VDJ recombination model fitted to out-of-frame rearrangements, and the results were checked against IGoR. A later analysis scored TCR-TCR, TCR-HLA and TCR-CMV co-occurrence with hypergeometric tests, applying a repertoire-size bias correction to TCR pairs. False discovery rates were estimated in a later analysis by permuting HLA or CMV assignments 20 times. A later analysis grouped co-occurring TCRs with DBSCAN, adding TCRdist sequence similarity when clustering within HLA-allele-positive subsets. For co-occurrence clustering, repertoires with fewer than 30,000 or more than 120,000 public chains were excluded, along with five or six repertoires with anomalous nucleotide sharing. TCRdb's version of the immuneACCESS table is confined to in-frame rearrangements and falls short of the full clone set. An unresolved V gene accounts for under half of the shortfall where checked; the remainder is of unknown origin. The V and J calls and the clone size are those of that table, but D and trimming were determined from the DNA. The sample records approximately 81,000 clones, approximately 84% of which are singletons. Together, the top ten hold around 2.4% of the sample.

The cohort comprised 550 to 700 healthy bone marrow donors. At the time of sampling, all cohort members were nominally healthy, though unrecorded immune exposures were likely present. The donor tested CMV seronegative and was one of the 352 seronegative cohort members. A peripheral blood sample was provided by each donor, and peripheral blood mononuclear cells were used for TCR beta sequencing. Genomic DNA extraction from the blood cell samples was performed with the Qiagen DNeasy Blood Extraction Kit. What the work shows at the level of the full study, not this receptor alone: A later genetic analysis reported fewer N-insertions in productive TCRs among donors in an Asian-associated ancestry cluster than the approximately 700-donor mean. A later analysis found that HLA-associated TCR beta chains were more clonally expanded and had lower generation probabilities than equally common non-associated chains. Some IMGT-functional V segments, including TRBV6-2 and TRBV6-3, could not be told apart with the 87-base-pair reads, so those segments were excluded. Broadly in line with IMGT annotations, most TCR beta V segments showed up in productive rearrangements about 87% or about 30% of the time in an earlier analysis of 450 to 750 of the donors. A later analysis reported that several top co-occurrence clusters appeared linked to parvovirus B19, influenza, CMV and Epstein-Barr virus. Presence/absence analyses assumed roughly uniform sequencing depth across donors, an assumption that may not hold. Correlated functional status among segregating V segments might be attributable to linkage disequilibrium, but an unknown experimental factor could not be ruled out. While some public TCRs were present in many individuals, most TCR sequences turned up only very rarely across donors. It was suggested by the authors that the approach could potentially be generalized to other disease states and immunological phenotypes. A total of about 150 TCR beta chains were listed by the study as associated with cytomegalovirus. In a later analysis, the rate of TCR association differed among HLA loci, with DRB1 alleles having the most associated TCRs and HLA-C alleles having the fewest. Because counts were too low, approximately 15 rarely observed V segments, including chromosome 9 orphons, were excluded from the earlier analysis of 587 of the donors. A group of highly shared sequence variants was considered likely to be a technical artifact of the sequencing pipeline. Because HLA typing was unavailable for some donors at each locus, only the typed subset was used in association tests. Only TCR beta chains were sequenced in this cohort, and the absence of alpha or paired-chain data limited detectable features. In vitro tests confirmed that three of the cytomegalovirus-associated TCR beta chains recognize cytomegalovirus antigens. A later analysis associated 15,000 or so TCR beta sequences with specific HLA alleles at a false discovery rate of 0.05. Strong co-occurrence of HLA alleles, especially DR and DQ, made assigning TCR associations to individual alleles difficult. CMV serostatus was the only immune exposure information available for the cohort. The classifier was reported to diagnose cytomegalovirus status with high specificity and sensitivity in both the original cohort and the validation cohort. Most CMV-associated TCR beta chains appeared to be HLA-restricted in a later analysis, and the HLA associations seemed to be driven largely by CMV exposure. In a later genetic analysis, a missense DCLRE1C variant was associated with V-gene and J-gene trimming of TCR beta chains, and the association was replicated in an independent cohort. A further reported finding was that TCR beta sequences accurately predicted the HLA-A and HLA-B alleles for most subjects in the first cohort.

This sequence was found in a woman aged 50 to 60 in good health and CMV-seronegative. The sample taken for sequencing was PBMCs. The chain employs TRBV28 and TRBJ2-3; the junction holds 11 bases that match TRBD2. The nucleotide sequence is TGTGCCAGCAGTATGCCCGGGACTAGCGGCGTCACAGATACGCAGTATTTT. This yields the protein CASSMPGTSGVTDTQYF.